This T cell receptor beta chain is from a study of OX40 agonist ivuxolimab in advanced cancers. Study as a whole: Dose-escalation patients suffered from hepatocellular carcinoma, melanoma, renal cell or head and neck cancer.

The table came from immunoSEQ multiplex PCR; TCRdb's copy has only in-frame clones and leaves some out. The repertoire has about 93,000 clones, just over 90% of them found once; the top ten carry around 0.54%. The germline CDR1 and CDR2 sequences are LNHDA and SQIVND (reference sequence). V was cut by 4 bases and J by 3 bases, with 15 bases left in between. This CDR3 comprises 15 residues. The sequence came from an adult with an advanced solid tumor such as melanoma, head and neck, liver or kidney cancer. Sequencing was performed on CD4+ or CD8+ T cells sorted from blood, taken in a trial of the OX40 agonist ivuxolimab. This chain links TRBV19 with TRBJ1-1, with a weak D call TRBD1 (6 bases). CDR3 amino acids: CASSTLGGAYTEAFF. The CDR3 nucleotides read TGTGCCAGTAGTACCCTGGGGGGGGCCTACACTGAAGCTTTCTTT. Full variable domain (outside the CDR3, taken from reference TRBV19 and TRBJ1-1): DGGITQSPKYLFRKEGQNVTLSCEQNLNHDAMYWYRQDPGQGLRLIYYSQIVNDFQKGDIAEGYSVSREKKESFPLTVTSAQKNPTAFYLCASSTLGGAYTEAFFGQGTRLTVV.